The 20 T cell receptor beta chains listed next were all sequenced from one sample in a study of naive and memory T cell subsets. Ligated cDNA underwent four rounds of PCR with nested alpha and beta constant region primers and SP2. TCRdb called the 5' RACE reads again in MiXCR, with one record for every CDR3 protein. The repertoire holds 50,000 or so distinct CDR3 sequences, with over 7% as singletons. An oligonucleotide containing a UMI was ligated to the 3' end of TCR cDNA. The source of these receptors is a male donor in good health.

This clonotype was seen many times. Sequence at one end of the junction differs from germline and may be a read error. The V gene is TRBV6-1, the J gene TRBJ1-4, with D perhaps matching TRBD1 (5 bases). Germline V lookup: CDR1 MNHNS, CDR2 SASEGT. CDR3 length: 13 residues. This CDR3 is CASNEGVRGKLFF. CDR3 sequence (DNA): TGTGCCAGCAATGAAGGGGTTAGGGGAAAACTGTTTTTT.

This clonotype came up a few times. The chain is built from TRBV7-2 and TRBJ2-1; 8 bases fit TRBD2. Germline V gene sequence: CDR1 SGHTA, CDR2 FQGNSA. V shed 1 base and J 0 bases; nucleotides not matched to a gene: 11. CDR3 length equals 19 residues. The CDR3 reads CASSLGAAGDPSSYNEQFF. CDR3 sequence (DNA): TGTGCCAGCAGCTTAGGGGCAGCGGGAGACCCGAGCTCCTACAATGAGCAGTTCTTC.

This clonotype was detected a few times. The V and J genes are TRBV11-2 and TRBJ2-3; no clear D gene. V was shortened by 1 base and J by 4 bases, with 6 bases between the two germline ends. The V gene's germline CDR1 is SGHAT and CDR2 FQNNGV. This CDR3 is built from 13 residues. The CDR3 nucleotides are TGTGCCAGCAGCTTAGTAGTGGCAGATACGCAGTATTTT. It translates to CASSLVVADTQYF.

The sample holds many counts of this clonotype. J is TRBJ2-3 and V is TRBV6-5; either TRBD1 or TRBD2 may fit D (5 bases each). The CDR3 loop spans 14 amino acids. Trimming cost V 4 bases and J 3 bases, with 11 bases left between them. CDR1 and CDR2 (germline): MNHEY, SVGAGI. The CDR3 bases are TGTGCCAGCAGTTGGGACGGGTCAACAGATACGCAGTATTTT. Its translation is CASSWDGSTDTQYF.

This clonotype was seen at least ten times. The rearrangement joins TRBV30 to TRBJ2-1; 11 nucleotides agree with TRBD2. Germline CDR1 reads GTSNPN; CDR2 reads SVGIG (reference sequence). The CDR3 consists of 16 residues. With V trimmed by 3 bases and J by 7 bases, 11 bases remained unmatched. The CDR3, as DNA: TGTGCCTGGAGGGCTCCGGGACTAGCGGCATGGAATGAGCAGTTCTTC. Translated: CAWRAPGLAAWNEQFF.

The table lists this clonotype with a few counts. The J gene is TRBJ1-1, the V gene TRBV6-6, with TRBD1 identical over 8 bases. CDR3 length: 14 amino acids. Germline V gene sequence: CDR1 MNHNY, CDR2 SVGAGI (reference sequence). Trimming at V came to 2 bases and at J to 3 bases, leaving 2 bases not matched to a gene. CDR3 DNA sequence: TGTGCCAGCAGTTACCCACAGGGGGACACTGAAGCTTTCTTT. Encoded protein: CASSYPQGDTEAFF.

This clonotype was seen many times. The V gene is TRBV2, the J gene TRBJ2-2; the D gene is possibly TRBD2 (6 bases). This CDR3 has 18 residues. Trimming removed 0 bases at V and 3 bases at J, with 17 bases between. Germline V gene sequence: CDR1 SNHLY, CDR2 FYNNEI. The CDR3 protein is CASSEASQRALYTGELFF. The CDR3 DNA reads TGTGCCAGCAGTGAAGCGAGCCAGCGGGCCTTATACACCGGGGAGCTGTTTTTT. Drawing the rest from reference TRBV2 and TRBJ2-2, the complete variable domain is EPEVTQTPSHQVTQMGQEVILRCVPISNHLYFYWYRQILGQKVEFLVSFYNNEISEKSEIFDDQFSVERPDGSNFTLKIRSTKLEDSAMYFCASSEASQRALYTGELFFGEGSRLTVL.

This clonotype has just a few counts. The gene calls are TRBV5-4 and TRBJ2-3; tentatively, D is TRBD2 (5 bases). This CDR3 comprises 15 residues. Germline assignment: CDR1 SGHNT and CDR2 YYREEE (reference sequence). Trimming removed 1 base from V and 0 bases from J, with 9 bases in between. Written as DNA, the CDR3 is TGTGCCAGCAGCTTGTCTAGCAGAAGCACAGATACGCAGTATTTT. It specifies CASSLSSRSTDTQYF.

This clonotype was counted at least ten times. The CDR3 DNA sequence: TGTGCCAGCAGTGACGAGCGGCGGAACACCGGGGAGCTGTTTTTT. Its translation: CASSDERRNTGELFF. The chain combines TRBV12-3 or TRBV12-4 with TRBJ2-2; the D gene is possibly TRBD2 (5 bases). Trimming pared 5 bases from V and 1 base from J, leaving 11 bases between. The CDR3 length is 15 residues.

In its sample, this clonotype was seen many times. The chain recombines TRBV27 with TRBJ1-1, with D perhaps TRBD1 (6 bases). The CDR3 has 14 amino acids. Germline V gene sequence: CDR1 MNHEY, CDR2 SMNVEV (reference sequence). V shed 5 bases and J shed 5 bases, with 15 bases lying between them. The CDR3 spells CASSPNSQGTEAFF. The CDR3 DNA sequence: TGTGCCAGCAGTCCAAACTCACAGGGAACTGAAGCTTTCTTT.

This clonotype was picked up a small number of times. V usage is TRBV6-1 and J usage is TRBJ2-3; 16 bases are a match to TRBD2. Trimming cost V 5 bases and J 7 bases; bases outside gene matches: 12. This CDR3 is 18 amino acids long. Germline CDR1 MNHNS, CDR2 SASEGT. The CDR3, as DNA: TGTGCCAGCAGTCTACTGGGACTAGCGGGGGGGCTCGGGAATACGCAGTATTTT. It specifies CASSLLGLAGGLGNTQYF.

This clonotype came up many times. This chain connects TRBV30 to TRBJ1-1; D may be TRBD1 (5 bases). Germline CDR1 reads GTSNPN; CDR2 reads SVGIG (reference sequence). The ends were cut back, 0 bases at V and 10 bases at J, with 15 bases in the middle. This CDR3 spans 13 amino acids. CDR3 region: CAWSVHRGPAAFF. Here the CDR3 DNA reads TGTGCCTGGAGTGTACATCGGGGACCCGCAGCTTTCTTT.

The rearrangement joins TRBV6-5 to TRBJ2-3; either TRBD1 or TRBD2 may fit D (5 bases each). The CDR3 totals 13 residues. V was cut by 5 bases and J by 4 bases, with 10 bases left in between. Germline assignment: CDR1 MNHEY and CDR2 SVGAGI. The CDR3 reads CASSPWDADTQYF. Here the CDR3 DNA reads TGTGCCAGCAGTCCATGGGACGCAGATACGCAGTATTTT.

The genes are TRBV12-3 or TRBV12-4 and TRBJ1-2; D perhaps matches TRBD1 (5 bases). Trimming took off 3 bases at V and 4 bases at J, with 6 bases between the two ends. The CDR3 totals 12 residues. The DNA of the CDR3 is TGTGCCAGCAGTTTCCAGGGCTATGGCTACACCTTC. This gives the protein CASSFQGYGYTF.

This clonotype was counted at least ten times. The chain combines TRBV24-1 with TRBJ1-1; a possible D gene is TRBD1 (5 bases). Deletions cut 3 bases from V and 4 bases from J, with 8 bases between. The germline gives CDR1 KGHDR, CDR2 SFDVKD. There are 13 residues in the CDR3. CDR3 sequence (DNA): TGTGCCACCAGTGATCCAACAGGCACTGAAGCTTTCTTT. Amino acid sequence: CATSDPTGTEAFF.

This clonotype was recorded many times. The gene calls are TRBV30 and TRBJ1-2, with 10 bases lining up with TRBD1. Unmatched junction bases numbered 11, after V lost 0 bases and J lost 4 bases. This CDR3 region has 17 residues. Germline V lookup: CDR1 GTSNPN, CDR2 SVGIG (reference sequence). DNA for the CDR3: TGTGCCTGGAGTGTAACCCGGGACAGGGGTGGTCTCTATGGCTACACCTTC. Its translation: CAWSVTRDRGGLYGYTF.

The gene calls are TRBV6-1 and TRBJ1-2, with D possibly being TRBD1 (5 bases). V dropped 6 bases and J dropped 5 bases, with 34 bases sitting between them. The germline V gene encodes CDR1 MNHNS and CDR2 SASEGT. The CDR3 has 20 residues. CDR3 DNA sequence: TGTGCCAGCAGAGTCCAGAAAGGTTTACTTGAAAGGGGAAAGGTATATGGCTACACCTTC. Protein product: CASRVQKGLLERGKVYGYTF.

This clonotype was picked up many times. This chain links TRBV14 with TRBJ2-3, with 8 nucleotides matching TRBD2. Trimming removed 1 base from V and 2 bases from J; junction bases left unmatched: 11. Germline V gives CDR1 SGHDN, CDR2 FVKESK. The CDR3 is made up of 18 amino acids. The CDR3 here is CASSQGMSSGRYTDTQYF. The CDR3 DNA sequence: TGTGCCAGCAGCCAAGGGATGTCCAGCGGGAGATACACAGATACGCAGTATTTT. The full variable domain, completed using reference TRBV14 and TRBJ2-3, is EAGVTQFPSHSVIEKGQTVTLRCDPISGHDNLYWYRRVMGKEIKFLLHFVKESKQDESGMPNNRFLAERTGGTYSTLKVQPAELEDSGVYFCASSQGMSSGRYTDTQYFGPGTRLTVL.

The chain uses TRBV4-1 and TRBJ1-4, with D possibly TRBD1 on 6 matching bases. Between the trimmed V and J ends, which lost 0 bases and 3 bases, there was a span of 17 bases. There are 18 residues in the CDR3. Germline CDR1 is MGHRA and CDR2 is YSYEKL. The CDR3: CASSQERGITHSNEKLFF. The CDR3 coding sequence is TGCGCCAGCAGCCAAGAGAGGGGGATCACCCACTCTAATGAAAAACTGTTTTTT.

This clonotype showed up many times. The chain joins TRBV20-1 to TRBJ1-3, with D possibly matching TRBD1 (6 bases). From germline, CDR1 is DFQATT and CDR2 SNEGSKA (reference sequence). V lost 6 bases to trimming and J lost 0 bases, with 15 bases between them. This CDR3 contains 15 residues. The CDR3 loop is CSAVDRSSSGNTIYF. CDR3 DNA: TGCAGTGCCGTGGACAGATCTAGCTCTGGAAACACCATATATTTT.